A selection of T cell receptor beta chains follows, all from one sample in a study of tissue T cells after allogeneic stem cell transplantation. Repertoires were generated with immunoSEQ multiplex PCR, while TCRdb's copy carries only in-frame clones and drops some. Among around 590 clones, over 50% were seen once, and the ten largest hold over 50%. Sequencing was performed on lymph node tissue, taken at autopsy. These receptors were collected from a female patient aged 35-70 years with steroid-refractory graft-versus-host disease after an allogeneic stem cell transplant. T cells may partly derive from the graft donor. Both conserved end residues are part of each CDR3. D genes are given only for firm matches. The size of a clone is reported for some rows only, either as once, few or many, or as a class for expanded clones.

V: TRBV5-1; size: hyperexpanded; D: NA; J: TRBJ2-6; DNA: TGCGCCAGCAGCGCAGGGACTTATGGGGCCAACGTCCTGACTTTC; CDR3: CASSAGTYGANVLTF
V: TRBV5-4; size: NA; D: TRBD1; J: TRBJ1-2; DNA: TGTGCCAGCAGCCCCGACAGGGAGGGAGGCTACACCTTC; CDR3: CASSPDREGGYTF
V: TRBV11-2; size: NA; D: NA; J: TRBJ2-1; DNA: TGTGCCAGCAGCTTAGGCGGAAACTACAATGAGCAGTTCTTC; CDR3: CASSLGGNYNEQFF
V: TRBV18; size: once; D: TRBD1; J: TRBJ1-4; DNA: TGTGCCAGCTCACAGGGACAGGTGGTTGAAAAACTGTTTTTT; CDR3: CASSQGQVVEKLFF
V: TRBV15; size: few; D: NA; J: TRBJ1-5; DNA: TGTGCCACCAGCAGAGACCGATATAGCAATCAGCCCCAGCATTTT; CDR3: CATSRDRYSNQPQHF
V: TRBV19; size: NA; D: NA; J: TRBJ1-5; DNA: TGTGCCAGTAGTTGGGGGAGCAATCAGCCCCAGCATTTT; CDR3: CASSWGSNQPQHF
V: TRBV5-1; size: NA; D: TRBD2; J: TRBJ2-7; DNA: TGCGCCAGCAGCTTGGGACTAGCGGGGCTACGCTCCTACGAGCAGTACTTC; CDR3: CASSLGLAGLRSYEQYF
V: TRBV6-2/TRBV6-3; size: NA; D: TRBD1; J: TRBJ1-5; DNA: TGTGCCAGCAGTTATAGGACAGGGTTTCAGCCCCAGCATTTT; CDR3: CASSYRTGFQPQHF
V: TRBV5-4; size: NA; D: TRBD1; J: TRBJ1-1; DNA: TGTGCCAGCAGCACCCGGGACAGGAAGACTGAAGCTTTCTTT; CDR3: CASSTRDRKTEAFF
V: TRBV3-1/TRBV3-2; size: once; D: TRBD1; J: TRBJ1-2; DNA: TGTGCCAGCAGCTACGGGACAGACGATGGCTACACCTTC; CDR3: CASSYGTDDGYTF